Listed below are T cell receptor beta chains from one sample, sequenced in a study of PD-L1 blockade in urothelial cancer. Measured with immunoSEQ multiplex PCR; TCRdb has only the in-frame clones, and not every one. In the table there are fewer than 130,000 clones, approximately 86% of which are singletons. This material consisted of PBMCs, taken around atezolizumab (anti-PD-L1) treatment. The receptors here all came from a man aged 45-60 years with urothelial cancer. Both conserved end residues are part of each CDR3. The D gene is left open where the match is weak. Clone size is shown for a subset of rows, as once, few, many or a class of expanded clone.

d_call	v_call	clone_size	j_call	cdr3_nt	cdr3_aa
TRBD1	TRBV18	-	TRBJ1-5	TGTGCCAGCTCACCGGACAGGAATCAGCCCCAGCATTTT	CASSPDRNQPQHF
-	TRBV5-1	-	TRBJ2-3	TGCGCCAGCAGCTTGGCCAATGCAGATACGCAGTATTTT	CASSLANADTQYF
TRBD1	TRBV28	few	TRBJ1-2	TGTGCCAGCAGTAGGGGACAGGGAGAGGACTACACCTTC	CASSRGQGEDYTF
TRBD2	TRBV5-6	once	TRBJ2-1	TGTGCCAGCAGCTTGGCGCTAGCGGGGGTGAAGGCCCGAGAGCAGTTCTTC	CASSLALAGVKAREQFF
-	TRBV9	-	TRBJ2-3	TGTGCCAGCCGGAGACTAGTCGGGGATACGCAGTATTTT	CASRRLVGDTQYF
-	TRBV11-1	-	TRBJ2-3	TGTGCCAGCAGCTTAACGTCGGTGGTCCCCGATACGCAGTATTTT	CASSLTSVVPDTQYF
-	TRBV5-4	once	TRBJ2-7	TGTGCCAGCAGCTTGGAGGGGACTCCATCCGAGCAGTACTTC	CASSLEGTPSEQYF
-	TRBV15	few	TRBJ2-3	TGTGCCACCAGCATCCCCTCGTATATGGGCACGCAGTATTTT	CATSIPSYMGTQYF
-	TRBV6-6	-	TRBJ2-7	TGTGCCAGCAGTTACGCGGGGACCCCCGAGCAGTACTTC	CASSYAGTPEQYF
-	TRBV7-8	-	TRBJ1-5	TGTGCCAGCAGCTTATCAGTAGCGGCGGGTTATCAGCCCCAGCATTTT	CASSLSVAAGYQPQHF
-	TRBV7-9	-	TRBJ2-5	TGTGCCAGCGTCCGCGAGGAGACCCAGTACTTC	CASVREETQYF
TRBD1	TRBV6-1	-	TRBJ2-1	TGTGCCAGCAGTGACTATGGGACAGGGGTAAATGAGCAGTTCTTC	CASSDYGTGVNEQFF
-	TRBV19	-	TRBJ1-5	TGTGCCAGTAGGGGGACACTAAATAGCAATCAGCCCCAGCATTTT	CASRGTLNSNQPQHF
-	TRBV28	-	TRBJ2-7	TGTGCCAGCAGTTTGTGGCGGGATCCCTACGAGCAGTACTTC	CASSLWRDPYEQYF
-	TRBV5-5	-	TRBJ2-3	TGTGCCAGCAGCCTCGGACTTATCACAGATACGCAGTATTTT	CASSLGLITDTQYF
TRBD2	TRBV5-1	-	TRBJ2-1	TGCGCCAGTGCTACTAGCGGGACCTCCTACAATGAGCAGTTCTTC	CASATSGTSYNEQFF
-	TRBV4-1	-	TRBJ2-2	TGCGCCAGCAGCCAAGAGCGGCAAAACACCGGGGAGCTGTTTTTT	CASSQERQNTGELFF
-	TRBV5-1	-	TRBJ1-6	TGCGCCAGCAGCTTGGATTCGGGGATCGCCTATAATTCACCCCTCCACTTT	CASSLDSGIAYNSPLHF
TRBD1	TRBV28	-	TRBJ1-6	TGTGCCAGCAGTTTGGTTCAGGGGGCCGGGAGTTCACCCCTCCACTTT	CASSLVQGAGSSPLHF
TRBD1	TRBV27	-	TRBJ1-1	TGTGCCAGCAGTAAGACAGGGCCGTCGGTAGCTTTCTTT	CASSKTGPSVAFF
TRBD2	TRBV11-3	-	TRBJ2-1	TGTGCCAGCAGGTGGACTAGCGGGTACAATGAGCAGTTCTTC	CASRWTSGYNEQFF
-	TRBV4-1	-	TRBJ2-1	TGCGCCAGCAGCCAAGCCAGGTACTACAATGAGCAGTTCTTC	CASSQARYYNEQFF
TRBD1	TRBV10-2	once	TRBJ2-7	TGCGCCAGCAGGTGGGACAGGGAGGTCCACGAGCAGTACTTC	CASRWDREVHEQYF
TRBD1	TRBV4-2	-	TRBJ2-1	TGTGCCAGCAGCCAAGTGGGGACAGGGCCCAATGAGCAGTTCTTC	CASSQVGTGPNEQFF
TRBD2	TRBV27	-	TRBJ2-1	TGTGCCAGCAGTTTACGGCGGGGGGCCTACAATGAGCAGTTCTTC	CASSLRRGAYNEQFF
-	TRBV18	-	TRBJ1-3	TGTGCCAGCTCACCAACTTCTGGAAACACCATATATTTT	CASSPTSGNTIYF
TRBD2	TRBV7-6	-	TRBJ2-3	TGTGCCAGCACGGGACTAGCGGGAGTTGGAGATACGCAGTATTTT	CASTGLAGVGDTQYF
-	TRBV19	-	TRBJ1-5	TGTGCCACCTCCCTAGGGCCGGGAGGATATCAGCCCCAGCATTTT	CATSLGPGGYQPQHF
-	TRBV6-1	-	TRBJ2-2	TGTGCCAGCAGTAGGGACACAAACACCGGGGAGCTGTTTTTT	CASSRDTNTGELFF
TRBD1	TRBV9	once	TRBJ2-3	TGTGCCAGCAGCGCCAGGGGGCTTTCGGATACGCAGTATTTT	CASSARGLSDTQYF
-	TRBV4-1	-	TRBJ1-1	TGCGCCAGCAGCCATGTTGGGGTGACAGGAATAATTATGAACACTGAAGCTTTCTTT	CASSHVGVTGIIMNTEAFF